This TCR beta chain was identified in a study of identifying expanded T cells in peripheral blood. Findings of the study overall: Over two and four weeks, about 15 and 18 clones changed, versus 1.2 between replicates.

Only in-frame clones appear in the TCRdb table, and some are missing; sequencing was by immunoSEQ multiplex PCR. The sample yields 85,000 to 100,000 clones, 70% to 90% seen once. The CDR3 runs to 12 residues. Notes on this clone: Its target is unknown.

This chain joins TRBV21-1 and TRBJ2-3; the table's D call, TRBD1, has no DNA check behind it. TRBV21-1 is flagged as a pseudogene. The sequenced material came from blood. This clonotype was sampled from a person between 18 and 75 years old in good health. CDR3 sequence reads: CARTTGADTQYF. As DNA, the CDR3 is TGTGCCAGGACGACAGGGGCAGATACGCAGTATTTT.